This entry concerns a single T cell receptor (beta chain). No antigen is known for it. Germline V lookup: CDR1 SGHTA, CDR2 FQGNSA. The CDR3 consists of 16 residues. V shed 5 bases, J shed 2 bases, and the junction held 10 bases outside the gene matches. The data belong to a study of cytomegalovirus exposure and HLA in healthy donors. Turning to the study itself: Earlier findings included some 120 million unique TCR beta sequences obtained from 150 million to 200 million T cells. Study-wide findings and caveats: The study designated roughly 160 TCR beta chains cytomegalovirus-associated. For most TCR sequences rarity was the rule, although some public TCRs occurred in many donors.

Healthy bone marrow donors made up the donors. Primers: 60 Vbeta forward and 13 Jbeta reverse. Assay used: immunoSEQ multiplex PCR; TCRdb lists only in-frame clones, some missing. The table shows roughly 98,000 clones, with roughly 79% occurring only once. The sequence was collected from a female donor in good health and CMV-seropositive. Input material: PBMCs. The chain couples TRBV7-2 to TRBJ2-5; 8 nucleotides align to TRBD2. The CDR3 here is CASSLPTSVGQETQYF. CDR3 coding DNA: TGTGCCAGCAGCCTCCCGACTAGCGTGGGGCAAGAGACCCAGTACTTC.